This T cell receptor beta chain appears in the sequencing data of a study of STAT3 mutations in large granular lymphocyte leukemia. General study findings and limits: Every T-cell large granular lymphocyte leukemia patient had at least one immunodominant TCR beta clonotype. In some patients, a small highly pathogenic clone possibly went undetected.

In this sample, this clone turned up once. Its antigen remains unknown. The CDR3 length is 10 residues. The germline V gene encodes CDR1 LNHDA and CDR2 SQIVND (reference sequence). The ends were cut back, 7 bases at V and 7 bases at J, with 7 bases in the middle. Libraries were prepared by immunoSEQ multiplex PCR; TCRdb keeps only in-frame clonotypes and omits some of them. The sample includes around 15,000 clones, about 93% of them seen just once. The clonotype originates from a woman aged 45-59 years with T-cell large granular lymphocyte leukemia. Some clones in this sample may be carry-over from other donors' samples. This chain connects TRBV19 to TRBJ1-2; tentative D call: TRBD1 (5 bases). Sequencing input: peripheral blood mononuclear cells. CDR3 in DNA: TGTGCCAGTAAGAGGGGTGGCTACACCTTC. Its translation: CASKRGGYTF.